These 23 T cell receptor beta chains share one sample of origin, sequenced in a study of identifying expanded T cells in peripheral blood. Clones were sequenced by immunoSEQ multiplex PCR, and TCRdb holds only the in-frame ones, with some missing. The sample includes some 78,000 clones, about 83% seen only once; the top ten take 20%. The sample comprised blood. The source is a person aged 18 to 70 in good health.

The chain uses TRBV7-9 and TRBJ1-5, with TRBD1 matching over 8 bases. The junction had 9 bases not matched to a gene; V was cut back by 5 bases and J by 6 bases. The CDR3 is made up of 15 amino acids. Germline lookup yields CDR1 SEHNR and CDR2 FQNEAQ (reference sequence). The DNA for the CDR3 is TGTGCCAGCAGCGAGACAGGGGAAAGGGGTCAGCCCCAGCATTTT. Protein product: CASSETGERGQPQHF.

J is TRBJ2-2 and V is TRBV11-2, with 11 bases aligning to TRBD1. V gave up 7 bases and J gave up 4 bases; unmatched junction bases: 8. The V gene's germline CDR1 is SGHAT and CDR2 FQNNGV. CDR3 size: 16 residues. DNA of the CDR3: TGTGCCAGCATCCAGAGGACAGGGGGCATCACCGGGGAGCTGTTTTTT. Protein: CASIQRTGGITGELFF.

V is TRBV7-6 and J is TRBJ1-5; 7 positions match TRBD1. Germline V gives CDR1 SGHVS, CDR2 FNYEAQ. Losses at the gene ends were 2 bases for V and 5 bases for J; bases not matched to a gene: 0. CDR3 length equals 13 residues. CDR3 in DNA: TGTGCCAGCAGCTTACAGGGGGATCAGCCCCAGCATTTT. It translates to CASSLQGDQPQHF.

The chain has TRBV7-3 and TRBJ1-2; D not certain. The length of the CDR3 is 15 residues. V was clipped by 1 base and J by 7 bases, with 16 bases between them. Germline assignment: CDR1 SGHTA and CDR2 FQGTGA. In DNA, the CDR3 is TGTGCCAGCAGCTTAAGTCCTGGGTCTTCCGCTGGCTACACCTTC. Amino acids: CASSLSPGSSAGYTF.

V is TRBV9 and J is TRBJ2-2, with no clear D. This CDR3 contains 15 residues. Germline lookup yields CDR1 SGDLS and CDR2 YYNGEE. Trimming pared 4 bases from V and 6 bases from J, leaving 16 bases between. The chain's CDR3 is CASSPRDQNSGELFF. The CDR3 DNA sequence: TGTGCCAGCAGCCCCCGTGACCAAAACTCCGGGGAGCTGTTTTTT.

This clone was observed a few times. The V call is TRBV7-2, the J call TRBJ1-4; maybe TRBD1 (5 bases). The ends were cut back, 2 bases at V and 3 bases at J, with 7 bases in the middle. Germline V gene sequence: CDR1 SGHTA, CDR2 FQGNSA. The CDR3 has 14 amino acids. In DNA form, the CDR3 reads TGTGCCAGCAGCTTACTGGGGGCTAATGAAAAACTGTTTTTT. This codes for CASSLLGANEKLFF.

The genes are TRBV28 and TRBJ2-1; TRBD2 matches 12 bases. CDR3 length: 14 amino acids. J lost 7 bases, V lost 2 bases, and 0 bases had no gene match. Germline V lookup: CDR1 MDHEN, CDR2 SYDVKM. The CDR3: CASSLLAGGNEQFF. In DNA form, the CDR3 reads TGTGCCAGCAGTTTACTAGCGGGAGGGAATGAGCAGTTCTTC.

The rearrangement links TRBV7-2 to TRBJ1-1; 10 positions match TRBD1. CDR1 and CDR2 (germline): SGHTA, FQGNSA. The CDR3 has 13 residues. V trimming: 5 bases; J trimming: 8 bases; junction bases outside the gene matches: 5. The DNA of the CDR3 is TGTGCCAGCAGCACCGACAGGGGGCTAGAAGCTTTCTTT. This encodes CASSTDRGLEAFF.

The chain combines TRBV7-9 with TRBJ2-7; the match to TRBD2 covers 9 bases. CDR1 and CDR2 from the germline V gene are SEHNR and FQNEAQ (reference sequence). This CDR3 has 15 residues. The V segment lost 8 bases and the J segment 7 bases; nucleotides outside the gene matches: 15. CDR3 sequence: CASHPTRAGGSEQYF. The CDR3 nucleotides read TGTGCCAGCCACCCTACAAGAGCGGGAGGCTCTGAGCAGTACTTC. The full variable domain, completed using reference TRBV7-9 and TRBJ2-7, is DTGVSQNPRHKITKRGQNVTFRCDPISEHNRLYWYRQTLGQGPEFLTYFQNEAQLEKSRLLSDRFSAERPKGSFSTLEIQRTEQGDSAMYLCASHPTRAGGSEQYFGPGTRLTVT.

The rearrangement joins TRBV28 to TRBJ2-1, with 10 bases that match TRBD1. Trimming cost V 7 bases and J 8 bases; bases outside gene matches: 14. Per the germline V gene, CDR1 is MDHEN and CDR2 is SYDVKM. The CDR3 totals 16 residues. DNA of the CDR3: TGTGCCAGCAACCCGTCAGGCGGGACAGGGGAGGATGAGCAGTTCTTC. Protein sequence: CASNPSGGTGEDEQFF.

The genes are TRBV7-2 and TRBJ1-2; maybe TRBD1 (6 bases). Trimming removed 1 base at V and 1 base at J, with 10 bases between. Germline values: CDR1 SGHTA, CDR2 FQGNSA. There are 15 residues in the CDR3. CDR3 coding DNA: TGTGCCAGCAGCTTAGTGGGGGCGGATAACTATGGCTACACCTTC. As protein: CASSLVGADNYGYTF.

The chain has TRBV9 and TRBJ2-7; TRBD2 aligns across 7 bases. The CDR3 consists of 14 residues. Germline CDR1 SGDLS, CDR2 YYNGEE. J was trimmed by 2 bases and V by 2 bases; bases with no gene match: 4. This chain's CDR3 is CASSVGTNPYEQYF. The CDR3 DNA follows: TGTGCCAGCAGCGTCGGGACTAACCCCTACGAGCAGTACTTC.

The chain employs TRBV7-9 and TRBJ2-7; D is perhaps TRBD2 (6 bases). Germline CDR1 and CDR2: SEHNR and FQNEAQ (reference sequence). CDR3 length: 17 amino acids. V lost 5 bases and J 0 bases, leaving 20 bases between the germline ends. The CDR3 nucleotides are TGTGCCAGCAGCCCGGGAGAGGTTAAGGGTCTCTCCTACGAGCAGTACTTC. The encoded protein is CASSPGEVKGLSYEQYF.

The chain links TRBV7-2 to TRBJ2-7; 7 positions match TRBD1. With V trimmed by 4 bases and J by 4 bases, 1 base remained unmatched. There are 12 residues in the CDR3. Germline-derived CDR1 and CDR2 are SGHTA and FQGNSA. The CDR3 reads CASSSQGYEQYF. Written as DNA, the CDR3 is TGTGCCAGCAGCTCACAGGGGTACGAGCAGTACTTC. The whole variable domain, remainder taken from reference TRBV7-2 and TRBJ2-7, is GAGVSQSPSNKVTEKGKDVELRCDPISGHTALYWYRQSLGQGLEFLIYFQGNSAPDKSGLPSDRFSAERTGGSVSTLTIQRTQQEDSAVYLCASSSQGYEQYFGPGTRLTVT.

The gene calls are TRBV28 and TRBJ2-7, with D possibly matching TRBD1 (6 bases). V lost 7 bases and J lost 1, with 14 bases in between. This CDR3 is built from 14 residues. Germline-derived CDR1 and CDR2 are MDHEN and SYDVKM. CDR3 sequence: CASTVSRGSYEQYF. Here the CDR3 DNA reads TGTGCCAGCACCGTGTCCAGGGGTTCCTACGAGCAGTACTTC.

This clone was observed a few times. V is TRBV30 and J is TRBJ2-3, with 9 bases that match TRBD2. The ends lost 0 bases at V and 10 bases at J; junction bases unmatched: 5. Germline lookup yields CDR1 GTSNPN and CDR2 SVGIG (reference sequence). The CDR3 loop spans 13 amino acids. The CDR3 DNA reads as TGTGCCTGGAGTGTAAGTAGCGGGAGTGCGCAGTATTTT. Amino acids: CAWSVSSGSAQYF.

This clone is a singleton in its sample. The chain uses TRBV7-9 and TRBJ2-3, with D hard to call. Germline CDR1 is SEHNR and CDR2 is FQNEAQ (reference sequence). The CDR3 extends over 12 amino acids. V dropped 3 bases and J dropped 7 bases, with 8 bases sitting between them. CDR3 in DNA: TGTGCCAGCAGCTTGATCTCGAATACGCAGTATTTT. It is translated as CASSLISNTQYF.

This clone was observed once. The V and J genes are TRBV12-5 and TRBJ2-3; TRBD2 agrees at 11 bases. The CDR3 has 16 residues. Germline CDR1 and CDR2: LGHNT and FRNRAP. V lost 2 bases to trimming and J lost 6 bases; unmatched junction nucleotides: 7. The CDR3 sequence: CASGLTVAGGVDTQYF. CDR3 DNA sequence: TGTGCTAGTGGTTTGACCGTAGCGGGAGGGGTGGATACGCAGTATTTT.

This chain connects TRBV5-1 to TRBJ2-7, with D possibly being TRBD2 (6 bases). V was trimmed by 1 base and J by 6 bases, leaving 26 bases between them. This CDR3 region has 18 residues. Germline CDR1 and CDR2: SGHRS and YFSETQ. This CDR3 is CASSLLMAGRSSSVEQYF. The CDR3 nucleotides read TGCGCCAGCAGCTTGTTAATGGCGGGACGCTCATCTTCCGTCGAGCAGTACTTC.

V is TRBV11-2 and J is TRBJ1-1; possible D gene TRBD1, 5 bases. V lost 3 bases, J lost 6 bases, and 14 bases lay in between. Germline CDR1 reads SGHAT; CDR2 reads FQNNGV. The CDR3 runs 14 residues. This chain's CDR3 is CASSFGGVSSEAFF. CDR3 DNA: TGTGCCAGCAGCTTTGGAGGGGTTAGCTCTGAAGCTTTCTTT.

This chain links TRBV2 with TRBJ2-1, with 15 positions matching TRBD2. The V and J ends lost 8 bases and 1 base, in that order; junction bases with no gene match: 6. The length of the CDR3 is 17 residues. The germline gives CDR1 SNHLY, CDR2 FYNNEI. In DNA form, the CDR3 reads TGTGCCAGCGGCGGACTAGCGGGAGGGATGTCCTACAATGAGCAGTTCTTC. Amino acids: CASGGLAGGMSYNEQFF. Filled out from reference TRBV2 and TRBJ2-1, the complete variable domain reads EPEVTQTPSHQVTQMGQEVILRCVPISNHLYFYWYRQILGQKVEFLVSFYNNEISEKSEIFDDQFSVERPDGSNFTLKIRSTKLEDSAMYFCASGGLAGGMSYNEQFFGPGTRLTVL.

The chain couples TRBV7-6 to TRBJ2-7, with unresolved D. V lost 7 bases and J lost 6, with 22 bases in between. The CDR3 is 15 amino acids. Germline-derived CDR1 and CDR2 are SGHVS and FNYEAQ. CDR3 DNA: TGTGCCAGCACCAAGATCCAGGCTGGGTCTAGCGAGCAGTACTTC. Its translation is CASTKIQAGSSEQYF.

This clone was recorded only once. V gene TRBV7-9 combines with J gene TRBJ1-3; 7 nucleotides line up with TRBD1. This CDR3 is 15 amino acids long. J was trimmed by 0 bases and V by 5 bases; bases with no gene match: 4. CDR1 SEHNR and CDR2 FQNEAQ come from the germline V gene (reference sequence). The CDR3 coding sequence is TGTGCCAGCAGCCCGGGACAGACCTCTGGAAACACCATATATTTT. Encoded protein: CASSPGQTSGNTIYF.